The 13 T cell receptor beta chains presented below share a single source sample, sequenced in a study of blood T cell repertoires in COVID-19 (dated by TCRdb to about 2020). Receptors were amplified or captured by the immunoSEQ multiplex PCR assay. Entries here come from immuneACCESS through TCRdb and include only in-frame sequences with V and J called. Some clones fail to appear in such tables; in the studies checked, an unresolved V gene covers under half of the shortfall, and the cause of the remainder is unknown. This sample comprises 170,000 or so clones, approximately 87% of them detected only once. 0.7% to 0.9% of the sample rests with the top ten. The sample consisted of peripheral blood. The receptors were sampled from a woman aged 18-29 years who had recovered from COVID-19.

V usage is TRBV7-2 and J usage is TRBJ1-5; no clear D. From germline, CDR1 is SGHTA and CDR2 FQGNSA. There are 14 residues in the CDR3. Trimming left V 3 bases short and J 0 bases short, with 6 bases between. The CDR3 DNA sequence: TGTGCCAGCAGCTTTTATCTTAGCAATCAGCCCCAGCATTTT. This sequence encodes CASSFYLSNQPQHF.

Written as DNA, the CDR3 is TGCGCCAGCAGCATCGCTAGCGGGGGGTACCAAGAGACCCAGTACTTC. Its protein product is CASSIASGGYQETQYF. The chain carries TRBV5-1 and TRBJ2-5, with 11 bases identical to TRBD2. The trim removed 4 bases at V and 0 bases at J, leaving 5 bases unmatched. Germline-derived CDR1 and CDR2 are SGHRS and YFSETQ. The CDR3 loop spans 16 amino acids.

The rearrangement links TRBV6-6 to TRBJ1-3; 9 positions agree with TRBD1. V shed 5 bases, J shed 0 bases, and the junction held 2 bases outside the gene matches. The CDR3 has 15 residues. Germline CDR1 reads MNHNY; CDR2 reads SVGAGI (reference sequence). Written as DNA, the CDR3 is TGTGCCAGCAGTGACAGGGGGACCTCTGGAAACACCATATATTTT. It is translated as CASSDRGTSGNTIYF.

The genes are TRBV5-4 and TRBJ2-6, with TRBD1 matching 9 bases. With 4 bases clipped from V and 0 bases from J, the junction kept 8 bases outside the gene matches. From germline, CDR1 is SGHNT and CDR2 YYREEE (reference sequence). The length of the CDR3 is 18 residues. CDR3 sequence: CASSTRTGAYSGANVLTF. CDR3 coding DNA: TGTGCCAGCAGCACGAGGACAGGGGCCTACTCTGGGGCCAACGTCCTGACTTTC.

The CDR3 spells CASSAPPGQVSYEQYV. The CDR3 DNA is TGTGCCAGCAGCGCACCCCCGGGACAGGTATCCTACGAGCAGTACGTC. V and J are TRBV7-2 and TRBJ2-7; 8 positions agree with TRBD1. CDR3 length: 16 residues. CDR1 is SGHTA, CDR2 FQGNSA, per germline. V was pared by 5 bases and J by 1 base, with 10 bases of the junction left unmatched.

V and J are TRBV6-4 and TRBJ2-7; 7 bases agree with TRBD2. Looked up from germline, CDR1 is MRHNA and CDR2 is SNTAGT. The CDR3 runs to 13 residues. V shed 3 bases, J shed 6 bases, and the junction held 5 bases outside the gene matches. The CDR3 nucleotides are TGTGCCAGCAGTGAAAGCGGGACGGGCGAGCAGTACTTC. It encodes CASSESGTGEQYF.

J is TRBJ2-2 and V is TRBV19, with TRBD2 matching 11 bases. The CDR3 is 16 amino acids. V lost 6 bases, J lost 5 bases, and 8 bases stayed unmatched. Germline CDR1 reads LNHDA; CDR2 reads SQIVND (reference sequence). CDR3 nucleotide sequence: TGTGCCAGTAGGTCCCTAGCGGGGGGATATACCGGGGAGCTGTTTTTT. Translating gives CASRSLAGGYTGELFF.

J is TRBJ2-2 and V is TRBV5-1; 7 nucleotides align to TRBD2. From germline, CDR1 is SGHRS and CDR2 YFSETQ. V was pared by 1 base and J by 2 bases, with 8 bases of the junction left unmatched. The length of the CDR3 is 17 residues. CDR3 protein: CASSLIFRGGNTGELFF. As DNA, the CDR3 is TGCGCCAGCAGCTTGATCTTTCGCGGGGGAAACACCGGGGAGCTGTTTTTT.

This rearrangement joins TRBV5-6 to TRBJ2-5, with 13 bases that match TRBD2. The CDR3 contains 16 residues. Germline CDR1 and CDR2: SGHDT and YYEEEE. The V segment lost 3 bases and the J segment 3 bases; nucleotides outside the gene matches: 5. DNA of the CDR3: TGTGCCAGCAGCTCCCCCGGGACTAGCGGGGAAGAGACCCAGTACTTC. Its protein is CASSSPGTSGEETQYF. The full variable domain, rest sourced from reference TRBV5-6 and TRBJ2-5, is DAGVTQSPTHLIKTRGQQVTLRCSPKSGHDTVSWYQQALGQGPQFIFQYYEEEERQRGNFPDRFSGHQFPNYSSELNVNALLLGDSALYLCASSSPGTSGEETQYFGPGTRLLVL.

V gene TRBV11-2 combines with J gene TRBJ2-1; 9 positions agree with TRBD2. In germline, CDR1 is SGHAT, CDR2 FQNNGV. V lost 3 bases, J lost 9 bases, and 6 bases stayed unmatched. The CDR3 is 14 amino acids. The CDR3 DNA is TGTGCCAGCAGCTTTGATAGCGGGAGCCTTGAGCAGTTCTTC. The encoded protein is CASSFDSGSLEQFF.

The V call is TRBV4-1, the J call TRBJ2-1; 9 nucleotides match TRBD2. The CDR3 is 15 amino acids. The V and J ends lost 0 bases and 6 bases, in that order; junction bases with no gene match: 3. Germline CDR1 reads MGHRA; CDR2 reads YSYEKL. In DNA form, the CDR3 reads TGCGCCAGCAGCCAAGAGTCTAGCGGGATCAATGAGCAGTTCTTC. Translated: CASSQESSGINEQFF.

This rearrangement joins TRBV5-4 to TRBJ2-7; TRBD1 might be the D (6 bases). The CDR3 is made up of 14 amino acids. Trimming cost V 2 bases and J 6 bases, with 15 bases left between them. Germline lookup yields CDR1 SGHNT and CDR2 YYREEE (reference sequence). The CDR3 protein is CASSFTGKSREQYF. In DNA, the CDR3 is TGTGCCAGCAGCTTTACAGGGAAGTCTCGCGAGCAGTACTTC.

This sequence joins TRBV12-3 or TRBV12-4 and TRBJ1-1, with D possibly matching TRBD1 (6 bases). The ends were cut back, 5 bases at V and 4 bases at J, with 11 bases in the middle. The CDR3 covers 13 residues. The CDR3 is CASSTRGVTEAFF. The DNA of the CDR3 is TGTGCCAGCAGTACCAGGGGAGTCACTGAAGCTTTCTTT.